This is a list of T cell receptor beta chains from one sample in a study of shared clonotypes between healthy human individuals. Profiled with immunoSEQ multiplex PCR; TCRdb holds only in-frame clones, not every one. The sample yields approximately 700,000 clones, 55% to 85% seen once. The source material was memory CD4+ T cells sorted from blood. The receptors come from a woman younger than 45 in good health. Each CDR3 is given with its conserved first and last residue. The D gene is left open where the match is weak. Not all rows give a size; the values are once, few, many and, for expanded clones, a class.

>TRBV28|.|TRBJ1-4|few
TGTGCCAGCAGTATTACCAGTGTAGAAAAACTGTTTTTT
CASSITSVEKLFF
>TRBV6-4|.|TRBJ2-1|.
TGTGCCAGCAGTGACTCTGGAGGGGGCTCCTACAATGAGCAGTTCTTC
CASSDSGGGSYNEQFF
>TRBV5-1|TRBD1|TRBJ1-2|.
TGCGCCAGCAGCTTGGAGGGGGCTCGGAGCTATGGCTACACCTTC
CASSLEGARSYGYTF
>TRBV6-6|.|TRBJ2-7|.
TGTGCCAGCATCCTACGGGACAACTCCTACGAGCAGTACTTC
CASILRDNSYEQYF
>TRBV28|TRBD1|TRBJ2-7|once
TGTGCCAGCAGTTCTATAAAGGACAGGGGGTACGAGCAGTACTTC
CASSSIKDRGYEQYF
>TRBV5-1|.|TRBJ2-6|once
TGCGCCAGCAGCTCGAGCTCTGGGGCCAACGTCCTGACTTTC
CASSSSSGANVLTF
>TRBV30|.|TRBJ2-4|.
TGTGCCTGGAGTCTAGGACAGGGAGGGCCAAACATTCAGTACTTC
CAWSLGQGGPNIQYF
>TRBV7-9|TRBD1|TRBJ2-3|.
TGTGCCAGCAGCCCCGTCCGGGACAGCCATACGGATACGCAGTATTTT
CASSPVRDSHTDTQYF
>TRBV9|.|TRBJ1-3|.
TGTGCCAGCAGCGTAGTGGGGGCTGGAAACACCATATATTTT
CASSVVGAGNTIYF
>TRBV5-4|.|TRBJ1-1|few
TGTGCCAGCAGCTTGGGGGGGACTTCCCCTGAAGCTTTCTTT
CASSLGGTSPEAFF
>TRBV7-3|.|TRBJ2-2|.
TGTGCCAGCAGCTTACAGGGGACGGGCACCGGGGAGCTGTTTTTT
CASSLQGTGTGELFF
>TRBV27|.|TRBJ1-1|.
TGTGCCAGCAGTTTATCGCCCTTGACTGAAGCTTTCTTT
CASSLSPLTEAFF
>TRBV15|TRBD2|TRBJ2-1|.
TGTGCCACCAGCAGAGACGAACGCAGCGGGAGCTCCTACAATGAGCAGTTCTTC
CATSRDERSGSSYNEQFF
>TRBV9|.|TRBJ1-5|.
TGTGCCAGCAGCGTAGGGTACGACGTTAGCAATCAGCCCCAGCATTTT
CASSVGYDVSNQPQHF
>TRBV19|.|TRBJ2-1|.
TGTGCCAGTAGTGGGCTACCATCCAATGAGCAGTTCTTC
CASSGLPSNEQFF
>TRBV10-2|.|TRBJ1-4|.
TGCGCCAGCAGTGCTCATACATCAACTAATGAAAAACTGTTTTTT
CASSAHTSTNEKLFF
>TRBV7-2|.|TRBJ2-1|.
TGTGCCAGCAGCCCTCGTGTGGCGAAGGAGCAGTTCTTC
CASSPRVAKEQFF
>TRBV5-1|.|TRBJ2-3|.
TGCGCCAGCAGGGCCCAACCTGTCTCTAGCACAGATACGCAGTATTTT
CASRAQPVSSTDTQYF
>TRBV2|.|TRBJ2-1|.
TGTGCCAGCAGTGAAGTGACGGGCAAAACAAATAGGGGTAGATACAATGAGCAGTTCTTC
CASSEVTGKTNRGRYNEQFF
>TRBV7-2|.|TRBJ2-5|.
TGTGCCAGCAGCTTAGTGGCGTCTGGTGTAGAGACCCAGTACTTC
CASSLVASGVETQYF
>TRBV29-1|TRBD2|TRBJ2-3|few
TGCAGCGCGAGACCCGGGACTAGCGGCACAGATACGCAGTATTTT
CSARPGTSGTDTQYF
>TRBV28|.|TRBJ2-5|once
TGTGCCAGCAGTTGGCAGGGGATCCTACAAGAGACCCAGTACTTC
CASSWQGILQETQYF
>TRBV19|TRBD2|TRBJ2-1|once
TGTGCCAGTACCAAGAACTTAGCGGGGGAGTTCGGTAATGAGCAGTTCTTC
CASTKNLAGEFGNEQFF
>TRBV7-2|.|TRBJ2-2|.
TGTGCCAGCCGTGGGGGGCGAAGGACCGGGGAGCTGTTTTTT
CASRGGRRTGELFF
>TRBV19|TRBD1|TRBJ2-1|.
TGTGCCAGTAGTATGAGGGACAGGGAATACAATGAGCAGTTCTTC
CASSMRDREYNEQFF
>TRBV5-1|.|TRBJ2-1|.
TGCGCCAGCAGCTTGGGCACCCGGGATGAGCAGTTCTTC
CASSLGTRDEQFF
>TRBV4-1|.|TRBJ1-4|.
TGCGCCAGCAGCCAATGGGGGGGACGAGGGACTAATGAAAAACTGTTTTTT
CASSQWGGRGTNEKLFF
>TRBV11-2|TRBD2|TRBJ2-1|.
TGTGCCAGCAGCCGGACTAGCGGGAGGCCAAATGAGCAGTTCTTC
CASSRTSGRPNEQFF
>TRBV5-6|TRBD1|TRBJ1-2|few
TGTGCCAGCAGCAGGACAGGGGCCTCCTATGGCTACACCTTC
CASSRTGASYGYTF
>TRBV27|.|TRBJ2-4|.
TGTGCCAGCAGTTTCAGTGGGGTCCTAGCTGACATTCAGTACTTC
CASSFSGVLADIQYF
>TRBV14|TRBD1|TRBJ2-5|.
TGTGCCAGCAGCCAGGGACAGTGGGCTGCCCAAGAGACCCAGTACTTC
CASSQGQWAAQETQYF
>TRBV19|.|TRBJ1-2|many
TGTGCCAGTAGTATTTTCGACTATGGCTACACCTTC
CASSIFDYGYTF
>TRBV7-2|.|TRBJ2-3|.
TGTGCCAGCAGCTTAGCCCTAGCAACGCGTGATACGCAGTATTTT
CASSLALATRDTQYF
>TRBV7-9|.|TRBJ2-5|.
TGTGCCAGCAGCTTAGCGGGGGTGTTGGGAGAGACCCAGTACTTC
CASSLAGVLGETQYF
>TRBV29-1|.|TRBJ1-4|few
TGCAGCGTTGGAACAATGGAAGGTGAAAAACTGTTTTTT
CSVGTMEGEKLFF
>TRBV7-2|TRBD1|TRBJ2-4|.
TGTGCCAGCAGCCCTAGGAGTAGCCCGGGACAGGTTTTTATTCAGTACTTC
CASSPRSSPGQVFIQYF
>TRBV7-9|.|TRBJ2-7|.
TGTGCCAGCAGCTTATCGATGGGGGGCGCAGGATACGAGCAGTACTTC
CASSLSMGGAGYEQYF
>TRBV10-1|.|TRBJ2-5|once
TGCGCCAGCTCGGACGGAGCCCGAGAGACCCAGTACTTC
CASSDGARETQYF
>TRBV7-9|.|TRBJ2-5|many
TGTGCCAGCAGACTCCGGGACGGCCAAGAGACCCAGTACTTC
CASRLRDGQETQYF
>TRBV28|.|TRBJ1-2|.
TGTGCCAGCAGCCTACAGGCGGGGAACTATGGCTACACCTTC
CASSLQAGNYGYTF
>TRBV5-1|.|TRBJ1-4|.
TGCGCCAGTCAAGACACGTTTCATGAAAAACTGTTTTTT
CASQDTFHEKLFF
>TRBV19|TRBD1|TRBJ1-2|.
TGTGCCAGTAGGCGGGACAGAATTAGCGGCTACACCTTC
CASRRDRISGYTF
>TRBV6-5|.|TRBJ1-1|.
TGTGCCAGCAGTTCCAAACAGTGGGCTGAAGCTTTCTTT
CASSSKQWAEAFF
>TRBV6-5|.|TRBJ1-5|.
TGTGCCAGCAGTTACTCGAAGGGGAGTCGGCCCCAGCATTTT
CASSYSKGSRPQHF
>TRBV10-3|TRBD2|TRBJ2-3|.
TGTGCCATCGGACGACCCGGACTAGCGGGAGAAGCGCAGTATTTT
CAIGRPGLAGEAQYF
>TRBV10-3|TRBD2|TRBJ2-7|.
TGTGCCATCACCGCGGGACTAGCGGGAGCGAGTCCGTACGAGCAGTACTTC
CAITAGLAGASPYEQYF